This TCR beta chain was sequenced for a study of vaccination effects on CD4 cells after COVID-19. Across the study: Subjects were given two BNT162b2 or mRNA-1273 vaccine doses. General study points: No early post-infection timepoints were available in the study, which also included few convalescent patients.

Germline CDR1 SGHAT, CDR2 FQNNGV. V was shortened by 0 bases and J by 6 bases, with 5 bases between the two germline ends. The CDR3 covers 12 residues. Data came from immunoSEQ multiplex PCR; TCRdb stores just in-frame clones and leaves some out. The profile covers 71,000 or so clones, with under 75% appearing a single time and 4% taken by the ten largest. ViraFEST assay sequencing came after antigen-specific CD4+ T cells were expanded with viral peptide pools. Investigators separated out CD4+ T cells once 10 days of culture had passed. The healthy vaccine recipients, who had no prior SARS-CoV-2 infection, showed negative nucleocapsid antibodies. PBMC were cultured at about 2 million per well with 10 IU/ml IL-2 and about 9.2 ug/ml peptides. In regard to this clone: What it recognizes is unknown.

The V call is TRBV11-2, the J call TRBJ1-1, with no clear D. The sequence came from a human donor who received a COVID-19 vaccine. Sequencing was performed on CD4+ T cells from PBMCs cultured with HCoV-OC43 spike peptides, taken before COVID-19 vaccination. As for subset: HCoV-OC43 spike overlapping peptide pool stimulation. This CDR3 reads CASSLDRSEAFF. The CDR3 nucleotides read TGTGCCAGCAGCTTAGATCGATCTGAAGCTTTCTTT.